This is a list of T cell receptor beta chains from one sample in a study of T cell responses to AZD1222 COVID-19 vaccine. Libraries were prepared by immunoSEQ multiplex PCR; TCRdb keeps only in-frame clonotypes and omits some of them. The sample shows roughly 100,000 clones, approximately 86% of them seen only once. This specimen was peripheral blood, taken 28 days after the second dose of the MenACWY control vaccine. The source of these receptors is an adult who received the MenACWY meningococcal vaccine as a control. Each CDR3 is given with its conserved first and last residue. The D gene is left open where the match is weak.

cdr3_nt cdr3_aa j_call d_call cdr3_length v_call
TGTGCCAGCAGTGAAGCGCTTATGTCCGCCCAAGAGACCCAGTACTTC CASSEALMSAQETQYF TRBJ2-5 NA 16 TRBV2
TGTGCCAGCAGCTTATACCGGGACGAAGGGTATGGCTACACCTTC CASSLYRDEGYGYTF TRBJ1-2 NA 15 TRBV7-6
TGTGCCAGCAGCACAGGATACACTGAAGCTTTCTTT CASSTGYTEAFF TRBJ1-1 NA 12 TRBV12-3/TRBV12-4
TGCGCCAGCAGCCCCGACAGGGGGGTAACTGTACAAGAGACCCAGTACTTC CASSPDRGVTVQETQYF TRBJ2-5 TRBD1 17 TRBV4-3
TGTGCCAGCAGTTTTCCCCGAGATGAGCAGTTCTTC CASSFPRDEQFF TRBJ2-1 NA 12 TRBV27
TGTGCCAGCAGCCGCAGACAGGGTTGGGAACAGCCCCAGCATTTT CASSRRQGWEQPQHF TRBJ1-5 TRBD1 15 TRBV6-5
TGTGCCAGCTCACCATCCCGGACTGAAAACTATGGCTACACCTTC CASSPSRTENYGYTF TRBJ1-2 NA 15 TRBV18
TGTGCCACCAGCAGAGATCGACTCAGCTCCAACTATGGCTACACCTTC CATSRDRLSSNYGYTF TRBJ1-2 NA 16 TRBV15
TGTGCCAGCAGTTTAAACTACGAGCAGTACTTC CASSLNYEQYF TRBJ2-7 NA 11 TRBV6-2/TRBV6-3
TGTGCCAGCAGTTTTGGGACAGGGGGCTTGGGGGACACCATATATTTT CASSFGTGGLGDTIYF TRBJ1-3 TRBD1 16 TRBV6-6
TGTGCCAGCAGCCTAGGGACGGCCACCTACGAGCAGTACTTC CASSLGTATYEQYF TRBJ2-7 NA 14 TRBV13
TGTGCCAGCAGCCAACAGGACATCGCTGGGAGAAATACGCAGTATTTT CASSQQDIAGRNTQYF TRBJ2-3 NA 16 TRBV14
TGTGCCAGCAGCTTATCCCGGCTAAACACCATATATTTT CASSLSRLNTIYF TRBJ1-3 NA 13 TRBV7-9